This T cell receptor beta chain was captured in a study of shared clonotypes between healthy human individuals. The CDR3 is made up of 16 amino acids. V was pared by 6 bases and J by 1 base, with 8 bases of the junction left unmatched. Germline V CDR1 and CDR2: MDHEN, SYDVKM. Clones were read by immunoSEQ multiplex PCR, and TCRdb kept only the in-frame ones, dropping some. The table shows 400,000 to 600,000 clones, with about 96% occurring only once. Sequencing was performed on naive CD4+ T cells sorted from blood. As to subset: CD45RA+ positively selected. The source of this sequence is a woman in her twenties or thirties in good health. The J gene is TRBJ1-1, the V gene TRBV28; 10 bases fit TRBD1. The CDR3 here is CASREGQGFRNTEAFF. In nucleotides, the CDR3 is TGTGCCAGCAGGGAGGGACAGGGGTTCCGGAACACTGAAGCTTTCTTT.